Each of the 12 T cell receptor beta chains below was sequenced from the same sample in a study of blood T cells in healthy people across ages (dated by TCRdb to the mid-2010s). Libraries were prepared through 5' RACE. Reads for this sample came from an Illumina HiSeq 2500. The second PCR ran for about 6 to 12 cycles and used a J-beta primer mix along with a sample-barcoded 5' primer. TCRdb itself trimmed the public reads at Q25 with fastp, ran MiXCR and retained productive beta chains. When rows share a CDR3 protein, they turn into one entry using the most common DNA and genes. The sample data list roughly 800,000 distinct CDR3 sequences, and more than 45% of these were observed just once. 20% to 25% of the sample goes to the ten largest clones. Sample: blood. Source of these receptors: a man younger than 45 in good health.

The V and J genes are TRBV20-1 and TRBJ2-1; the match to TRBD2 covers 7 bases. V lost 8 bases and J lost 5; bases outside the gene matches: 6. CDR3 length: 12 residues. Germline V gene data show CDR1 as DFQATT and CDR2 as SNEGSKA (reference sequence). CDR3 residues: CSPSGLNNEQFF. In nucleotides, the CDR3 is TGCAGTCCATCGGGACTAAACAATGAGCAGTTCTTC.

In its sample, this clonotype was seen once. The chain uses TRBV30 and TRBJ2-1; 10 bases match TRBD2. The CDR3 runs 15 residues. Germline V gene data show CDR1 as GTSNPN and CDR2 as SVGIG (reference sequence). V shed 5 bases, J shed 6 bases, and the junction held 10 bases outside the gene matches. The CDR3, as DNA: TGTGCCTGGGCGATCGGGACTAGCGAAATCAATGAGCAGTTCTTC. Its translation is CAWAIGTSEINEQFF.

On this clonotype: At one end, the junction sequence differs from germline, possibly due to a read error. The rearrangement uses TRBV28 and TRBJ2-6; TRBD1 or TRBD2 may be the D gene (5 bases each). The germline V gene encodes CDR1 MDHEN and CDR2 SYDVKM. The CDR3 is 19 amino acids. The CDR3 is CASSWDRDLPLSGANVLTF. For the CDR3, the DNA is TGTGCCAGTAGTTGGGACCGAGATCTCCCCCTCTCTGGGGCCAACGTCCTGACTTTC. Complete variable domain (other parts from reference TRBV28 and TRBJ2-6): DVKVTQSSRYLVKRTGEKVFLECVQDMDHENMFWYRQDPGLGLRLIYFSYDVKMKEKGDIPEGYSVSREKKERFSLILESASTNQTSMYLCASSWDRDLPLSGANVLTFGAGSRLTVL.

The rearrangement joins TRBV20-1 to TRBJ2-1; unclear D gene. The V gene's germline CDR1 is DFQATT and CDR2 SNEGSKA (reference sequence). The V end was cut by 4 bases, the J end by 0 bases, with 10 bases between. The CDR3 contains 14 residues. CDR3 nucleotides: TGCAGTGCTAAAGACCGCGGCTCCTACAATGAGCAGTTCTTC. Its translation: CSAKDRGSYNEQFF.

The J gene is TRBJ2-1, the V gene TRBV12-5; 7 positions agree with TRBD1. The CDR3 totals 20 residues. V was clipped by 4 bases and J by 11 bases; unmatched bases: 29. The germline V gene encodes CDR1 LGHNT and CDR2 FRNRAP. Here the CDR3 DNA reads TGTGCTAGTGGTTCGGACAGGATAAAGGATTGGTCGCCTCAACGGATGCAGCAGTTCTTC. Translated: CASGSDRIKDWSPQRMQQFF.

V usage is TRBV6-2 or TRBV6-3 and J usage is TRBJ2-5; the match to TRBD1 covers 12 bases. V was pared by 7 bases and J by 1 base, with 10 bases of the junction left unmatched. The CDR3 covers 17 residues. In germline, CDR1 is MNHEY, CDR2 SVGEGT. The DNA for the CDR3 is TGTGCCAGCAATCTCAACCGGGACAGGGGGCTCCAAGAGACCCAGTACTTC. It encodes CASNLNRDRGLQETQYF.

The V and J genes are TRBV10-3 and TRBJ2-5, with unresolved D. The end of the DNA aligns better with TRBJ2-7, so the J call may be wrong. Germline V gene data show CDR1 as ENHRY and CDR2 as SYGVKD. The length of the CDR3 is 13 residues. CDR3 coding DNA: TGTGCCATCAGTGAGTCGGGAACTGCCGAGCAGTACTTC. Amino acids: CAISESGTAEQYF.

The rearrangement uses TRBV6-5 and TRBJ2-1; D not certain. CDR3 length equals 16 residues. V was clipped by 2 bases and J by 3 bases, with 14 bases between them. In germline, CDR1 is MNHEY, CDR2 SVGAGI. The DNA for the CDR3 is TGTGCCAGCAGTTACACTGCAGGAGCTCTCTACAATGAGCAGTTCTTC. Translating gives CASSYTAGALYNEQFF.

As regards this clonotype: No DNA is shown, since the ends of the CDR3 on it are uncertain; the CDR3 is the one TCRdb lists. The chain couples TRBV21-1 to TRBJ1-2; the D call of TRBD1 is as the table states it, not checked on the DNA. TRBV21-1 corresponds to a pseudogene. The CDR3 length equals 16 residues, ends included. The CDR3 spells CASSKVGQGSAYGYTF.

This clonotype turned up a few times. A much larger clonotype is one base distant, so this may be a read error. The J gene is TRBJ2-5, the V gene TRBV2; a weak D match, TRBD2 (5 bases). Germline CDR1 reads SNHLY; CDR2 reads FYNNEI. V was shortened by 8 bases and J by 11 bases, with 21 bases between the two germline ends. The CDR3 runs 13 residues. Here the CDR3 reads CASGGVGENEQYF. As DNA, the CDR3 is TGTGCCAGCGGAGGAGTAGGCGAGAATGAGCAGTACTTC.

This clonotype was observed a handful of times. The genes are TRBV7-2 and TRBJ2-7; D is possibly TRBD2 (6 bases). The germline V gene encodes CDR1 SGHTA and CDR2 FQGNSA. This CDR3 region has 12 residues. Trimming stripped 5 bases from V and 12 bases from J, with 17 bases between. CDR3 bases: TGTGCCAGCAGCCAAACTTCCCAGCGGGCGTACTTC. Its protein is CASSQTSQRAYF. Complete variable domain (other parts from reference TRBV7-2 and TRBJ2-7): GAGVSQSPSNKVTEKGKDVELRCDPISGHTALYWYRQSLGQGLEFLIYFQGNSAPDKSGLPSDRFSAERTGGSVSTLTIQRTQQEDSAVYLCASSQTSQRAYFGPGTRLTVT.

This clonotype was observed a few times. The V gene is TRBV21-1, the J gene TRBJ2-7; the table's D gene call, TRBD1, was not cross checked with the DNA. TRBV21-1 is reported as a pseudogene. The CDR3 sequence is 15 residues long. CDR3 sequence (DNA): TGTGCCAGCAGCAAACGCCGGGGGCACACCTACGAGCAGTACTTC. This sequence encodes CASSKRRGHTYEQYF.